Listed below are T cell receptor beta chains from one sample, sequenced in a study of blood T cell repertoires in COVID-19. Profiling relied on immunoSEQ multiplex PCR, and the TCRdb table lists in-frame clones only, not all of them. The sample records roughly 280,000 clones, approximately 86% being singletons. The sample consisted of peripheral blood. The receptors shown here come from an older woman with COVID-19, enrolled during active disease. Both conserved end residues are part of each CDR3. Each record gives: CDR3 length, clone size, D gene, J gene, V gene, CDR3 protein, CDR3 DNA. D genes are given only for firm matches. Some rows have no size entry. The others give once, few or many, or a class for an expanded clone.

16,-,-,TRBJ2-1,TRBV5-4,CASSLDLTGSYNEQFF,TGTGCCAGCAGCTTGGATCTTACAGGGTCCTACAATGAGCAGTTCTTC
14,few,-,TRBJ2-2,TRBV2,CASTSGRVTGELFF,TGTGCCAGTACATCCGGGCGGGTCACCGGGGAGCTGTTTTTT
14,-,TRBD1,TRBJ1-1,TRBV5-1,CASSLQGAHTEAFF,TGCGCCAGCAGCCTGCAGGGGGCACACACTGAAGCTTTCTTT
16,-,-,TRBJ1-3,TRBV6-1,CASSGWTAGPGNTIYF,TGTGCCAGCAGTGGGTGGACAGCAGGGCCCGGAAACACCATATATTTT
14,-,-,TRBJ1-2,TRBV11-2,CASSPLAGGYGYTF,TGTGCCAGCAGCCCCTTAGCGGGGGGGTATGGCTACACCTTC
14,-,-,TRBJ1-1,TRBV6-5,CASSSGMVYTEAFF,TGTGCCAGCAGTTCCGGGATGGTCTACACTGAAGCTTTCTTT
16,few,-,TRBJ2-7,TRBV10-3,CAISESLGLSRREQYF,TGTGCCATCAGTGAGTCATTGGGACTTAGCAGGAGGGAGCAGTACTTC
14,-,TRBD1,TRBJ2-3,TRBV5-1,CASSRDREADTQYF,TGCGCCAGCAGCCGGGACAGGGAGGCAGATACGCAGTATTTT
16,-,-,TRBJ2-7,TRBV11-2,CASSSTQVTSSYEQYF,TGTGCCAGCAGCTCAACCCAGGTTACCAGCTCCTACGAGCAGTACTTC
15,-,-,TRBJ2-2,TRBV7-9,CASKEGTANTGELFF,TGTGCCAGCAAAGAGGGCACCGCGAACACCGGGGAGCTGTTTTTT
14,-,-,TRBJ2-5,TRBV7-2,CASSLAGAQETQYF,TGTGCCAGCAGCTTAGCGGGGGCCCAAGAGACCCAGTACTTC
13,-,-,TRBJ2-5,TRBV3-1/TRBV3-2,CASSHYSQETQYF,TGTGCCAGCAGCCATTACAGCCAAGAGACCCAGTACTTC
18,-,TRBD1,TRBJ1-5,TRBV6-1,CASSEGGQGLHSNQPQHF,TGTGCCAGCAGTGAGGGGGGACAGGGGCTCCATAGCAATCAGCCCCAGCATTTT
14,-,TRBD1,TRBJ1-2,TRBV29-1,CSSNPLQGNYGYTF,TGCAGCTCTAACCCCCTACAGGGGAACTATGGCTACACCTTC
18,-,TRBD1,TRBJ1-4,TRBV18,CASSPYPRTGTGGEKLFF,TGTGCCAGCTCACCCTACCCTCGGACCGGGACAGGGGGTGAAAAACTGTTTTTT
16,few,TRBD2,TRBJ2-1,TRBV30,CAWSLWSGRARNEQFF,TGTGCCTGGAGCCTTTGGAGCGGGAGGGCCCGGAATGAGCAGTTCTTC
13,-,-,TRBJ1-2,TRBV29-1,CSVSFGQGRWYTF,TGCAGCGTCTCTTTCGGGCAGGGAAGGTGGTACACCTTC
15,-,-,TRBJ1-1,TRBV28,CASSSPGTQNTEAFF,TGTGCCAGCAGTTCCCCCGGGACTCAGAACACTGAAGCTTTCTTT
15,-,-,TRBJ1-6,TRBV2,CASSATTQNNSPLHF,TGTGCCAGCAGTGCCACCACCCAGAATAATTCACCCCTCCACTTT
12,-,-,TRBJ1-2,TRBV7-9,CASSLGQYGYTF,TGTGCCAGCAGCTTAGGACAGTATGGCTACACCTTC
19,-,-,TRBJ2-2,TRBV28,CASSFPPQGGVANTGELFF,TGTGCCAGCAGTTTCCCCCCACAGGGAGGGGTTGCGAACACCGGGGAGCTGTTTTTT
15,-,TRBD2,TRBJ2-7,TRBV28,CASRWGGGSSYEQYF,TGTGCCAGCCGCTGGGGGGGAGGCTCCTCCTACGAGCAGTACTTC
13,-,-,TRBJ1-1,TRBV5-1,CASSRAGGTEAFF,TGCGCCAGCAGCCGGGCGGGGGGAACTGAAGCTTTCTTT
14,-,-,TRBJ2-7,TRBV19,CASSWDWGTYEQYF,TGTGCCAGTAGTTGGGACTGGGGGACCTACGAGCAGTACTTC
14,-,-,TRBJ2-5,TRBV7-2,CASSQPRSAETQYF,TGTGCCAGCAGCCAACCAAGGAGTGCGGAGACCCAGTACTTC
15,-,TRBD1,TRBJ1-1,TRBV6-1,CASSEQPGGGTEAFF,TGTGCCAGCAGTGAACAACCAGGGGGCGGGACTGAAGCTTTCTTT
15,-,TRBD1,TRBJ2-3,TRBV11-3,CASSGRTGGPDTQYF,TGTGCCAGCAGCGGGCGGACAGGGGGCCCAGATACGCAGTATTTT
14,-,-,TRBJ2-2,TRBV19,CASSMARGVWELFF,TGTGCCAGTAGTATGGCGAGAGGTGTGTGGGAGCTGTTTTTT
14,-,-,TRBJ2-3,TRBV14,CASSQDPGSDTQYF,TGTGCCAGCAGCCAAGATCCGGGGTCGGATACGCAGTATTTT
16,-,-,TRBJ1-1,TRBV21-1,CASSPRGKPMNTEAFF,TGTGCCAGCAGCCCCCGGGGAAAACCCATGAACACTGAAGCTTTCTTT
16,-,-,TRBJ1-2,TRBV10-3,CAIEGSTGLKGYGYTF,TGTGCCATCGAAGGCTCGACAGGCTTAAAGGGCTATGGCTACACCTTC
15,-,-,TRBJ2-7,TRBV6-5,CASSSDTLPPFEQYF,TGTGCCAGCAGCTCCGACACTCTACCACCCTTCGAGCAGTACTTC
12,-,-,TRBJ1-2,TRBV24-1,CATSDPNYGYTF,TGTGCCACCAGTGACCCGAACTATGGCTACACCTTC
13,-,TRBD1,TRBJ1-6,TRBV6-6,CASRGQGDSPLHF,TGTGCCAGCAGGGGACAGGGTGACTCACCCCTCCACTTT
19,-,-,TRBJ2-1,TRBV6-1,CASSDAGGYRGSSYNEQFF,TGTGCCAGCAGTGACGCGGGGGGATACAGGGGAAGCTCCTACAATGAGCAGTTCTTC
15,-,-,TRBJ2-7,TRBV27,CASSNTPGVGREQYF,TGTGCCAGCAGTAACACCCCAGGGGTAGGTCGCGAGCAGTACTTC
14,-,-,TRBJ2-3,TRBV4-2,CASSQVVAADTQYF,TGTGCCAGCAGCCAAGTGGTGGCCGCAGATACGCAGTATTTT
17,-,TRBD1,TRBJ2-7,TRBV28,CASSLLFTGAGGYEQYF,TGTGCCAGCAGTTTATTGTTTACTGGGGCAGGGGGCTACGAGCAGTACTTC
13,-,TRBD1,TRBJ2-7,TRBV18,CASSRDRGYEQYF,TGTGCCAGCTCTCGGGACAGGGGGTACGAGCAGTACTTC
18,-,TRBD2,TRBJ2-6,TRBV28,CASRPRTAGVSGANVLTF,TGTGCCAGCAGACCGAGGACGGCGGGGGTCTCTGGGGCCAACGTCCTGACTTTC
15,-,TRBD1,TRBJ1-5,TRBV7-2,CASSLTGGEGQPQHF,TGTGCCAGCAGCTTGACAGGGGGTGAGGGTCAGCCCCAGCATTTT
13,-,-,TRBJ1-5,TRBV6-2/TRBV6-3,CASSRTGNQPQHF,TGTGCCAGCAGTCGTACAGGGAATCAGCCCCAGCATTTT
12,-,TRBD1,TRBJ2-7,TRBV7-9,CASSRQGYEQYF,TGTGCCAGCAGTCGACAGGGATACGAGCAGTACTTC
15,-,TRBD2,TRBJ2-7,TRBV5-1,CASSLVPSGRYEQYF,TGCGCCAGCAGCTTGGTGCCTAGCGGGAGATACGAGCAGTACTTC
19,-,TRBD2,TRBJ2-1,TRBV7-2,CASSSRVLAGGRTYNEQFF,TGTGCCAGCAGCTCCCGAGTACTAGCGGGAGGGAGGACCTACAATGAGCAGTTCTTC
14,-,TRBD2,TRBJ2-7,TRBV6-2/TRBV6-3,CASSVAGGSYEQYF,TGTGCCAGCAGTGTAGCGGGAGGGAGCTACGAGCAGTACTTC
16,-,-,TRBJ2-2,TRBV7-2,CASSLAGQPNTGELFF,TGTGCCAGCAGCTTAGCCGGACAGCCGAACACCGGGGAGCTGTTTTTT
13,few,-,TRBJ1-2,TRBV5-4,CASSLEQDYGYTF,TGTGCCAGCAGCTTGGAGCAGGACTATGGCTACACCTTC
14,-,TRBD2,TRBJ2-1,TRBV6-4,CASSQGLAEGPQFF,TGTGCCAGCAGTCAGGGACTAGCGGAGGGGCCCCAGTTCTTC
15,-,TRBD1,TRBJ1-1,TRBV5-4,CASSSRAGGRTEAFF,TGTGCCAGCAGCTCGAGGGCAGGGGGCAGGACTGAAGCTTTCTTT
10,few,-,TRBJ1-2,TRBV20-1,CSASDYGYTF,TGCAGTGCCTCAGACTATGGCTACACCTTC
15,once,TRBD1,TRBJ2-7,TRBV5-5,CASSFGAGTGGGQYF,TGTGCCAGCAGCTTCGGTGCCGGGACAGGGGGGGGGCAGTACTTC